This T cell receptor beta chain was retrieved from a study of cytomegalovirus exposure and HLA in healthy donors. Whole-study context: Assignment to the Caucasian-associated ancestry cluster applied to more than 75% of the approximately 420 genotyped donors.

While unrecorded immune exposures were likely, the donors were nominally healthy when sampled. The PCR made use of 60 Vbeta and 13 Jbeta primers. Generated by immunoSEQ multiplex PCR, the TCRdb table keeps only in-frame clones and is missing some. This table holds roughly 150,000 clones, roughly 75% found once. Germline V gene sequence: CDR1 MGHDK, CDR2 SYGVNS. The CDR3 contains 12 residues. V was clipped by 3 bases and J by 6 bases, with 8 bases between them. J is TRBJ1-2 and V is TRBV25-1; D is perhaps TRBD1 (5 bases). The source of this sequence is a man between 18 and 35 years old in good health and CMV-seropositive. The sequencing input was PBMCs. The CDR3 DNA reads TGTGCCAGCAGTGATCAAGGGGATGGCTACACCTTC. Its protein product is CASSDQGDGYTF.